The clone carrying this T cell receptor beta chain came up a few times. Its antigen is not identified. Sequencing used immunoSEQ multiplex PCR; TCRdb keeps in-frame clones, though not all of them. Here the sample spans about 40,000 clones, 81% being singletons. The data stem from a study of T cells in localized non-small cell lung cancer. Points from the study as a whole: Prolonged overall survival went with higher T cell density in the blood. A median of roughly 50 of the top 100 tumor clones appeared in adjacent lung, which was paired and uninvolved. The study found T cell clonality highest in uninvolved adjacent lung, above tumor.

With V trimmed by 1 base and J by 6 bases, 9 bases remained unmatched. The CDR3 runs to 17 residues. Germline assignment: CDR1 SGHNT and CDR2 YYREEE (reference sequence). The TCR originated in a male donor older than 55 with stage II lung adenocarcinoma. This chain links TRBV5-4 with TRBJ2-1, with 11 bases aligning to TRBD2. The sample in question was peripheral blood mononuclear cells, obtained before any cancer treatment. The CDR3 region is CASSLRLLAGGLNEQFF. The CDR3 nucleotides read TGTGCCAGCAGCTTGAGGCTCCTAGCGGGAGGACTCAATGAGCAGTTCTTC. Together with reference TRBV5-4 and TRBJ2-1, the CDR3 gives the full variable domain: ETGVTQSPTHLIKTRGQQVTLRCSSQSGHNTVSWYQQALGQGPQFIFQYYREEENGRGNFPPRFSGLQFPNYSSELNVNALELDDSALYLCASSLRLLAGGLNEQFFGPGTRLTVL.